One and the same sample provided the 17 T cell receptor beta chains below, sequenced in a study of neurological immune-mediated disorders. TCRdb passed the 5' RACE reads through MiXCR, listing each CDR3 protein once. The sample includes around 30,000 distinct CDR3 sequences, about 4.8% of them seen just once. The material sequenced was PBMCs. These receptor sequences come from a man aged 18 to 35 in good health.

This clonotype was seen ten or more times. This chain's CDR3 is CASSLAQDSLRTGELFF. For the CDR3, the DNA is TGTGCCAGCAGCTTGGCCCAAGACAGCCTGAGAACCGGGGAGCTGTTTTTT. The V and J genes are TRBV5-8 and TRBJ2-2; D may be TRBD1 (5 bases). The germline gives CDR1 SGHTS, CDR2 YDEGEE. V lost 0 bases and J lost 5, with 17 bases in between. The CDR3 spans 17 residues.

By share of the sample, this clonotype is hyperexpanded. The chain links TRBV20-1 to TRBJ1-1; no firm D call. The germline V gene encodes CDR1 DFQATT and CDR2 SNEGSKA (reference sequence). CDR3 length: 14 amino acids. V was cut by 3 bases and J by 0 bases, with 11 bases left in between. The CDR3 bases are TGCAGTGCTAGTCCCCAGACCGTGAACACTGAAGCTTTCTTT. This encodes CSASPQTVNTEAFF.

This clonotype was seen repeatedly, ten times or more. V is TRBV4-1 and J is TRBJ2-2; D is uncertain. V lost 3 bases and J 7 bases, leaving 6 bases between the germline ends. The CDR3 has 12 amino acids. Germline CDR1 MGHRA, CDR2 YSYEKL. This CDR3 reads CASSQVHGELFF. The CDR3 region has the DNA TGCGCCAGCAGCCAGGTGCACGGGGAGCTGTTTTTT.

This clonotype appeared many times. The CDR3 region is CASRETGVVNTEAFF. Written as DNA, the CDR3 is TGTGCCAGCAGGGAAACAGGGGTTGTGAACACTGAAGCTTTCTTT. The J gene is TRBJ1-1, the V gene TRBV27, with 7 bases identical to TRBD1. Unmatched junction bases numbered 7, after V lost 6 bases and J lost 0 bases. The length of the CDR3 is 15 residues. The germline V gene encodes CDR1 MNHEY and CDR2 SMNVEV (reference sequence).

There are many counts of this clonotype. V is TRBV6-6 and J is TRBJ2-2, with a possible D match to TRBD1 (6 bases). Between the trimmed V and J ends, which lost 6 bases and 0 bases, there was a span of 17 bases. The CDR3 runs to 17 residues. Germline CDR1 is MNHNY and CDR2 is SVGAGI (reference sequence). CDR3 coding DNA: TGTGCCAGCAGAATTTCCTGGCAGGGGACGAACACCGGGGAGCTGTTTTTT. It is translated as CASRISWQGTNTGELFF.

Many counts were recorded for this clonotype. This rearrangement joins TRBV7-8 to TRBJ2-1; D unresolved. CDR1 is SGHVS, CDR2 FQNEAQ, per germline. V lost 1 base, J lost 4 bases, and 8 bases lay in between. The CDR3 is 14 residues long. The CDR3 reads CASSLGPDYNEQFF. CDR3 nucleotide sequence: TGTGCCAGCAGCTTAGGTCCAGATTACAATGAGCAGTTCTTC.

This clonotype has a count of ten or more. The V gene is TRBV3-1, the J gene TRBJ2-2; D unresolved. The CDR3 consists of 16 residues. V lost 2 bases to trimming and J lost 4 bases, with 14 bases between them. Germline CDR1 reads LGHDT; CDR2 reads YNNKEL (reference sequence). This CDR3 reads CASSQRSQSATGELFF. The CDR3 DNA follows: TGTGCCAGCAGCCAAAGGAGTCAGAGTGCCACCGGGGAGCTGTTTTTT.

This clonotype was observed at least ten times. The chain is built from TRBV20-1 and TRBJ1-1, with 7 bases matching TRBD1. The length of the CDR3 is 12 residues. Germline assignment: CDR1 DFQATT and CDR2 SNEGSKA (reference sequence). The CDR3 DNA follows: TGCAGGCGGGACAGAACGAACACTGAAGCTTTCTTT. This gives the protein CRRDRTNTEAFF.

This clonotype was seen many times. DNA for the CDR3: TGTGCCAGCAGCTCGGACAGGGGACTCTATGGCTACACCTTC. This translates into CASSSDRGLYGYTF. The chain has TRBV11-1 and TRBJ1-2; 9 bases match TRBD1. Trimming removed 4 bases from V and 4 bases from J; junction bases left unmatched: 4. The CDR3 extends over 14 amino acids. Germline V gives CDR1 SGHAT, CDR2 FQDESV (reference sequence).

At least ten counts were recorded for this clonotype. The chain combines TRBV20-1 with TRBJ2-5; 9 bases line up with TRBD2. This CDR3 region has 15 residues. The germline V gene encodes CDR1 DFQATT and CDR2 SNEGSKA (reference sequence). The junction had 12 bases not matched to a gene; V was cut back by 5 bases and J by 5 bases. CDR3 coding DNA: TGCAGTGCTCGGGCGGGGGGGGCTTCGTTGGAGACCCAGTACTTC. Its protein product is CSARAGGASLETQYF.

This clonotype was counted at least ten times. The gene calls are TRBV5-1 and TRBJ2-7; D not certain. Germline V gene sequence: CDR1 SGHRS, CDR2 YFSETQ. This CDR3 has 13 amino acids. Trimming took off 0 bases at V and 4 bases at J, with 8 bases between the two ends. CDR3 protein: CASSLDPGYEQYF. The CDR3 coding sequence is TGCGCCAGCAGCTTGGATCCGGGTTACGAGCAGTACTTC.

This clonotype was seen many times. The V gene is TRBV11-2, the J gene TRBJ1-1; no clear D. V was cut by 3 bases and J by 0 bases, with 2 bases left in between. This CDR3 spans 12 amino acids. In germline, CDR1 is SGHAT, CDR2 FQNNGV. The CDR3 DNA follows: TGTGCCAGCAGCTTGCTGAACACTGAAGCTTTCTTT. Protein product: CASSLLNTEAFF. The variable domain in full, completed from reference TRBV11-2 and TRBJ1-1, reads EAGVAQSPRYKIIEKRQSVAFWCNPISGHATLYWYQQILGQGPKLLIQFQNNGVVDDSQLPKDRFSAERLKGVDSTLKIQPAKLEDSAVYLCASSLLNTEAFFGQGTRLTVV.

This clonotype was recorded at least ten times. The chain recombines TRBV19 with TRBJ2-7; maybe TRBD1 (5 bases). CDR1 and CDR2 (germline): LNHDA, SQIVND (reference sequence). This CDR3 spans 14 amino acids. V was clipped by 5 bases and J by 4 bases, with 15 bases between them. The CDR3 spells CASSRGDSLYEQYF. The CDR3 DNA reads as TGTGCCAGTAGTCGAGGAGACAGTTTGTACGAGCAGTACTTC.

This clonotype was counted at least ten times. The V and J genes are TRBV5-8 and TRBJ2-1, with D possibly being TRBD1 or TRBD2 (5 bases each). The CDR3 contains 16 residues. V shed 1 base and J shed 2 bases, with 13 bases lying between them. Per the germline V gene, CDR1 is SGHTS and CDR2 is YDEGEE. The CDR3 reads CASSLFGGLTYNEQFF. CDR3 in DNA: TGTGCCAGCAGCTTGTTTGGGGGTCTTACCTACAATGAGCAGTTCTTC.

This clonotype was counted ten times or more. The gene calls are TRBV20-1 and TRBJ1-1, with D unclear. There are 13 residues in the CDR3. Germline CDR1 reads DFQATT; CDR2 reads SNEGSKA (reference sequence). Trimming took off 3 bases at V and 4 bases at J, with 12 bases between the two ends. The CDR3: CSARVGESTEAFF. The CDR3 bases are TGCAGTGCTAGGGTCGGCGAGAGCACTGAAGCTTTCTTT.

This clonotype was observed once. An end of the junction differs from the germline gene, which may be a read error. J is TRBJ2-2 and V is TRBV11-3; D unresolved. The CDR3 sequence is 15 residues long. Germline CDR1 SGHNT, CDR2 YENEEA. The CDR3 DNA follows: TGTTCCAGCAGCTTACTTGGCGAGTTGGGCGGGGAGCTGTTTTTT. As protein: CSSSLLGELGGELFF.

Ten or more counts support this clonotype. The CDR3 nucleotides are TGCGCCAGCAGCTTGGCCAGGGACGGCAACTATGGCTACACCTTC. It yields the protein CASSLARDGNYGYTF. V gene TRBV5-1 combines with J gene TRBJ1-2, with D possibly being TRBD1 (5 bases). Trimming removed 0 bases from V and 2 bases from J, with 11 bases in between. The V gene's germline CDR1 is SGHRS and CDR2 YFSETQ. The CDR3 is 15 amino acids.